These 17 T cell receptor beta chains share one sample of origin, sequenced in a study of radiotherapy plus CTLA-4 blockade in lung cancer. Sequencing was performed with immunoSEQ multiplex PCR; in TCRdb, only in-frame clones are kept and a portion is missing. The table includes 70,000 to 90,000 clones, approximately 80% detected once. This specimen consisted of peripheral blood, obtained from a patient treated with radiotherapy plus ipilimumab. These receptors were collected from a human donor with non-small cell lung cancer who had stable disease on radiotherapy plus ipilimumab.

The V and J genes are TRBV9 and TRBJ2-6; no reliable D call. CDR3 length: 14 amino acids. The V and J ends lost 3 bases and 4 bases respectively, with 8 bases between them. Germline V gene data show CDR1 as SGDLS and CDR2 as YYNGEE. In nucleotides, the CDR3 is TGTGCCAGCAGCGGGGCGAGGGGGGCCAACGTCCTGACTTTC. Translation: CASSGARGANVLTF.

This clone was counted between two and nine times. CDR3 nucleotides: TGTGCCAGCTTAATAGCGGGAGGATCAGAGACCCAGTACTTC. Amino acids: CASLIAGGSETQYF. This sequence joins TRBV18 and TRBJ2-5; TRBD2 matches at 10 bases. This CDR3 region has 14 residues. The J segment lost 4 bases and the V segment lost 7 bases, leaving 6 bases of the junction unmatched. Germline CDR1 reads KGHSH; CDR2 reads LQKENI.

The chain uses TRBV19 and TRBJ2-5, with unresolved D. The germline V gene has CDR1 LNHDA and CDR2 SQIVND (reference sequence). Trimming took 1 base from V and 2 from J, leaving 14 bases between them. The CDR3 contains 16 residues. The CDR3 region is CASSIGQSGQQETQYF. The CDR3 DNA reads TGTGCCAGTAGTATAGGGCAATCCGGTCAGCAAGAGACCCAGTACTTC.

The chain uses TRBV25-1 and TRBJ2-1; TRBD2 is a possible D gene (6 bases). The CDR3 consists of 14 residues. CDR1 is MGHDK, CDR2 SYGVNS, per germline. V lost 0 bases to trimming and J lost 8 bases, with 11 bases between them. This CDR3 reads CASSEYSSEDEQFF. The CDR3 DNA sequence: TGTGCCAGCAGTGAATATTCTAGCGAAGATGAGCAGTTCTTC.

In its sample, this clone was seen once. The rearrangement joins TRBV15 to TRBJ1-2; a possible D gene is TRBD1 (5 bases). The CDR3 totals 16 residues. V lost 2 bases, J lost 4 bases, and 17 bases lay in between. Germline CDR1 and CDR2: LNHNV and YYDKDF (reference sequence). The CDR3 loop reads CATSRTGTDLIYGYTF. CDR3 sequence (DNA): TGTGCCACCAGCAGAACGGGGACTGACCTAATCTATGGCTACACCTTC.

The rearrangement joins TRBV12-5 to TRBJ1-2; D remains unclear. V shed 6 bases and J shed 4 bases, with 6 bases lying between them. Germline lookup yields CDR1 LGHNT and CDR2 FRNRAP. This CDR3 has 11 residues. The CDR3 sequence: CASGEGYGYTF. Written as DNA, the CDR3 is TGTGCTAGTGGAGAGGGCTATGGCTACACCTTC. Full variable domain (remainder filled in from reference TRBV12-5 and TRBJ1-2): DARVTQTPRHKVTEMGQEVTMRCQPILGHNTVFWYRQTMMQGLELLAYFRNRAPLDDSGMPKDRFSAEMPDATLATLKIQPSEPRDSAVYFCASGEGYGYTFGSGTRLTVV.

In its sample, this clone was seen once. The chain recombines TRBV27 with TRBJ1-5; no clear D gene. Germline CDR1 MNHEY, CDR2 SMNVEV (reference sequence). The CDR3 has 14 amino acids. Trimming shortened V by 6 bases and J by 0 bases, and 9 bases separated the two germline ends. The CDR3 is CASSAAGSNQPQHF. Here the CDR3 DNA reads TGTGCCAGCAGCGCTGCCGGTAGCAATCAGCCCCAGCATTTT.

This sequence joins TRBV5-1 and TRBJ2-3, with unresolved D. CDR1 and CDR2 (germline): SGHRS, YFSETQ. V lost 0 bases and J lost 3, with 8 bases in between. The CDR3 has 14 residues. CDR3 nucleotide sequence: TGCGCCAGCAGCTTGGTGCTAGGGACAGATACGCAGTATTTT. Translating gives CASSLVLGTDTQYF.

This clone was found once. The chain combines TRBV15 with TRBJ2-3; no firm D call. The CDR3 totals 11 residues. The germline V and J ends were trimmed by 4 bases and 8 bases, with 7 bases remaining between them. Germline CDR1 LNHNV, CDR2 YYDKDF (reference sequence). The CDR3 here is CATSNSGTQYF. The DNA for the CDR3 is TGTGCCACCAGCAATAGTGGTACGCAGTATTTT.

The chain recombines TRBV27 with TRBJ2-3; 11 bases line up with TRBD2. J lost 2 bases, V lost 5 bases, and 12 bases had no gene match. The CDR3 is made up of 18 amino acids. The germline V gene encodes CDR1 MNHEY and CDR2 SMNVEV (reference sequence). CDR3 nucleotide sequence: TGTGCCAGCAGTCCCTATTACCGACTAGCGGGGCACACAGATACGCAGTATTTT. Protein: CASSPYYRLAGHTDTQYF.

The genes are TRBV6-1 and TRBJ1-5; 8 bases align to TRBD1. This CDR3 spans 17 amino acids. The germline CDR1 and CDR2 sequences are MNHNS and SASEGT. Unmatched junction bases numbered 4, after V lost 0 bases and J lost 0 bases. CDR3 nucleotide sequence: TGTGCCAGCAGTGAAGCGCGGGACAGGCTTAGCAATCAGCCCCAGCATTTT. Residues: CASSEARDRLSNQPQHF.

V usage is TRBV28 and J usage is TRBJ1-1; a weak D match, TRBD1 (5 bases). CDR3 size: 14 residues. Trimming removed 2 bases from V and 1 base from J, with 8 bases in between. Germline V gene lookup returns CDR1 MDHEN and CDR2 SYDVKM. The CDR3 DNA sequence: TGTGCCAGCAGTTTACCCAGGGCGAACACTGAAGCTTTCTTT. This encodes CASSLPRANTEAFF.

This clone has only a few counts. Other DNA sequences from this sample encode an identical CDR3 as well. This chain links TRBV2 with TRBJ1-5; D gene unclear. Germline V gives CDR1 SNHLY, CDR2 FYNNEI. The CDR3 runs to 13 residues. V lost 6 bases and J 0 bases, leaving 6 bases between the germline ends. The CDR3 DNA sequence: TGTGCCAGCAGGGACTATAGCAATCAGCCCCAGCATTTT. Its protein product is CASRDYSNQPQHF.

The chain is built from TRBV6-5 and TRBJ2-5, with TRBD1 matching 10 bases. The germline V gene encodes CDR1 MNHEY and CDR2 SVGAGI. With V trimmed by 2 bases and J by 2 bases, 5 bases remained unmatched. The CDR3 is 16 amino acids. The CDR3 is CASSYRDRGQQETQYF. The CDR3 nucleotides are TGTGCCAGCAGTTACAGGGACAGGGGACAGCAAGAGACCCAGTACTTC.

The chain combines TRBV9 with TRBJ2-1; 9 positions agree with TRBD2. Per the germline V gene, CDR1 is SGDLS and CDR2 is YYNGEE. The trim removed 4 bases at V and 0 bases at J, leaving 5 bases unmatched. This CDR3 contains 16 residues. The CDR3 nucleotides are TGTGCCAGCAGCTTCCGTAGCGGGAGCTCCTACAATGAGCAGTTCTTC. The encoded protein is CASSFRSGSSYNEQFF.

In the case of this clone: Within the sample, other DNA sequences also encode this same CDR3. DNA for the CDR3: TGTGCCAGCAGTTTAGGGACAGGGGGCAATCAGCCCCAGCATTTT. It is translated as CASSLGTGGNQPQHF. The rearrangement joins TRBV28 to TRBJ1-5; TRBD1 aligns across 10 bases. The CDR3 length is 15 residues. Germline CDR1 reads MDHEN; CDR2 reads SYDVKM. Losses at the gene ends were 2 bases for V and 2 bases for J; bases not matched to a gene: 0.

The chain is built from TRBV7-3 and TRBJ2-3; D is perhaps TRBD2 (5 bases). The CDR3 has 15 amino acids. The ends were cut back, 3 bases at V and 0 bases at J, with 10 bases in the middle. Germline V gene data show CDR1 as SGHTA and CDR2 as FQGTGA. In DNA, the CDR3 is TGTGCCAGCAGCTTCGGACTGGGGAGCACAGATACGCAGTATTTT. Translating gives CASSFGLGSTDTQYF.